This T cell receptor (beta chain) appears in the sequencing data of a study of T cell changes during pregnancy in multiple sclerosis (dated by TCRdb to 2018 to 2020). With respect to the entire study: In women with multiple sclerosis, the researchers looked at how the T cell repertoire shifted as pregnancy progressed.

The germline V gene (reference sequence) specifies LNHDA as CDR1 and SQIVND as CDR2. The CDR3 starts with the cysteine, ends with the phenylalanine, and has 13 residues. Only the CDR3 portion is preserved as DNA: 39 bases, with reading frame beginning at the first base. The V and J ends are trimmed by 6 bases and 4 bases, leaving 12 bases between them. Libraries came from the immunoSEQ multiplex PCR assay. TCRdb took over this immuneACCESS table, retaining in-frame rearrangements with V and J assigned. Such tables are incomplete; in checked studies, under half of the missing clones stem from an unresolved V gene, and the remainder is unexplained. The sample profile shows 53,000 or so clones; around 94% of them were found once. Around 0.6% of the sample comes from the top ten. Comments on this clone: Its antigen is currently not known. No much larger clone is present one base from it, and per-base qualities are unavailable.

Rearrangement joined TRBV19 to TRBJ1-2, with a weak D call of TRBD1 (6 bases match). This specimen was CD4+ T cells from peripheral blood mononuclear cells, taken in the second trimester of pregnancy. This receptor was identified in a female donor with multiple sclerosis, enrolled in a pregnancy study. The CDR3 region: CASSGAGVYGYTF. DNA sequence: TGTGCCAGTAGCGGGGCAGGGGTCTATGGCTACACCTTC.